The 8 T cell receptor beta chains listed next were all sequenced from one sample in a study of Graves' ophthalmopathy and Graves' hyperthyroidism. From RNA, the CDR3 regions of TCR beta chains were amplified and sequenced. RT-PCR with HTBI primers came first, then second-round multiplex PCR. Each CDR3 protein is one row after TCRdb ran MiXCR on the multiplex PCR reads. The repertoire holds over 500,000 distinct CDR3 sequences, with approximately 22% as singletons. Sample: peripheral blood. These TCRs come from a woman younger than 35 with stable Graves' hyperthyroidism. Some clones in this sample may be carry-over from other donors' samples.

The table lists this clonotype with many counts. The V call is TRBV5-1, the J call TRBJ1-2, with 7 bases matching TRBD1. Germline V gene sequence: CDR1 SGHRS, CDR2 YFSETQ. Germline trimming cut 3 bases from V and 8 bases from J; bases unmatched to any gene: 13. This CDR3 is 15 amino acids long. The CDR3 is CASSWDSSMSVGYTF. The CDR3 DNA reads as TGCGCCAGCAGCTGGGACAGTTCGATGTCGGTAGGCTACACCTTC.

There are many counts of this clonotype. This chain connects TRBV7-8 to TRBJ2-2; no reliable D call. The V gene's germline CDR1 is SGHVS and CDR2 FQNEAQ. V gave up 0 bases and J gave up 7 bases, with 12 bases separating them. CDR3 length: 15 amino acids. CDR3 loop: CASSLALNGVGELFF. For the CDR3, the DNA is TGTGCCAGCAGCTTAGCGCTTAATGGCGTCGGGGAGCTGTTTTTT.

The chain is built from TRBV11-2 and TRBJ2-2, with 8 bases fitting TRBD2. Trimming removed 0 bases from V and 0 bases from J; junction bases left unmatched: 0. The CDR3 is 16 amino acids. Germline V gene data show CDR1 as SGHAT and CDR2 as FQNNGV. CDR3 nucleotide sequence: TGTGCCAGCAGCTTAGAGCGGGGGGCGAACACCGGGGAGCTGTTTTTT. This codes for CASSLERGANTGELFF.

This clonotype was seen many times. The chain carries TRBV7-2 and TRBJ1-1; D ambiguous. CDR3 length: 12 residues. CDR1 and CDR2 (germline): SGHTA, FQGNSA. The germline V and J ends were trimmed by 1 base and 10 bases, with 10 bases remaining between them. The CDR3 coding sequence is TGTGCCAGCAGCTTAGACGAGGGTGTAGCTTTCTTT. Translating gives CASSLDEGVAFF.

The gene calls are TRBV2 and TRBJ2-7; weak D call: TRBD2 (5 bases). Deletions cut 7 bases from V and 3 bases from J, with 16 bases between. The V gene's germline CDR1 is SNHLY and CDR2 FYNNEI. The CDR3 is made up of 14 amino acids. The CDR3 here is CASTLPGGIYEQYF. CDR3 DNA sequence: TGTGCCAGCACCTTACCCGGAGGTATCTACGAGCAGTACTTC.

The rearrangement joins TRBV12-3 or TRBV12-4 to TRBJ1-2; 7 nucleotides line up with TRBD1. This CDR3 is 19 amino acids long. Trimming cost V 4 bases and J 0 bases; bases outside gene matches: 17. CDR3 in DNA: TGTGCCAGCAGTTCCGCACGACAGGGCCTTATCGTCACTAACTATGGCTACACCTTC. Its translation: CASSSARQGLIVTNYGYTF.

This clonotype was counted only a few times. V gene TRBV11-1 combines with J gene TRBJ1-3; D not certain. CDR1 is SGHAT and CDR2 is FQDESV in the germline V gene (reference sequence). Trimming took 0 bases from V and 0 from J, leaving 12 bases between them. The length of the CDR3 is 17 residues. As DNA, the CDR3 is TGTGCCAGCAGCTTAGCCGGTGCGGAGCTCTCTGGAAACACCATATATTTT. Translated, it gives CASSLAGAELSGNTIYF.

J is TRBJ1-2 and V is TRBV12-3 or TRBV12-4, with TRBD1 matching over 7 bases. The CDR3 runs to 15 residues. The V segment lost 8 bases and the J segment 1 base; nucleotides outside the gene matches: 10. The CDR3: CASSNPGQLNYGYTF. The DNA of the CDR3 is TGTGCCAGCTCCAACCCGGGACAGCTTAACTATGGCTACACCTTC.